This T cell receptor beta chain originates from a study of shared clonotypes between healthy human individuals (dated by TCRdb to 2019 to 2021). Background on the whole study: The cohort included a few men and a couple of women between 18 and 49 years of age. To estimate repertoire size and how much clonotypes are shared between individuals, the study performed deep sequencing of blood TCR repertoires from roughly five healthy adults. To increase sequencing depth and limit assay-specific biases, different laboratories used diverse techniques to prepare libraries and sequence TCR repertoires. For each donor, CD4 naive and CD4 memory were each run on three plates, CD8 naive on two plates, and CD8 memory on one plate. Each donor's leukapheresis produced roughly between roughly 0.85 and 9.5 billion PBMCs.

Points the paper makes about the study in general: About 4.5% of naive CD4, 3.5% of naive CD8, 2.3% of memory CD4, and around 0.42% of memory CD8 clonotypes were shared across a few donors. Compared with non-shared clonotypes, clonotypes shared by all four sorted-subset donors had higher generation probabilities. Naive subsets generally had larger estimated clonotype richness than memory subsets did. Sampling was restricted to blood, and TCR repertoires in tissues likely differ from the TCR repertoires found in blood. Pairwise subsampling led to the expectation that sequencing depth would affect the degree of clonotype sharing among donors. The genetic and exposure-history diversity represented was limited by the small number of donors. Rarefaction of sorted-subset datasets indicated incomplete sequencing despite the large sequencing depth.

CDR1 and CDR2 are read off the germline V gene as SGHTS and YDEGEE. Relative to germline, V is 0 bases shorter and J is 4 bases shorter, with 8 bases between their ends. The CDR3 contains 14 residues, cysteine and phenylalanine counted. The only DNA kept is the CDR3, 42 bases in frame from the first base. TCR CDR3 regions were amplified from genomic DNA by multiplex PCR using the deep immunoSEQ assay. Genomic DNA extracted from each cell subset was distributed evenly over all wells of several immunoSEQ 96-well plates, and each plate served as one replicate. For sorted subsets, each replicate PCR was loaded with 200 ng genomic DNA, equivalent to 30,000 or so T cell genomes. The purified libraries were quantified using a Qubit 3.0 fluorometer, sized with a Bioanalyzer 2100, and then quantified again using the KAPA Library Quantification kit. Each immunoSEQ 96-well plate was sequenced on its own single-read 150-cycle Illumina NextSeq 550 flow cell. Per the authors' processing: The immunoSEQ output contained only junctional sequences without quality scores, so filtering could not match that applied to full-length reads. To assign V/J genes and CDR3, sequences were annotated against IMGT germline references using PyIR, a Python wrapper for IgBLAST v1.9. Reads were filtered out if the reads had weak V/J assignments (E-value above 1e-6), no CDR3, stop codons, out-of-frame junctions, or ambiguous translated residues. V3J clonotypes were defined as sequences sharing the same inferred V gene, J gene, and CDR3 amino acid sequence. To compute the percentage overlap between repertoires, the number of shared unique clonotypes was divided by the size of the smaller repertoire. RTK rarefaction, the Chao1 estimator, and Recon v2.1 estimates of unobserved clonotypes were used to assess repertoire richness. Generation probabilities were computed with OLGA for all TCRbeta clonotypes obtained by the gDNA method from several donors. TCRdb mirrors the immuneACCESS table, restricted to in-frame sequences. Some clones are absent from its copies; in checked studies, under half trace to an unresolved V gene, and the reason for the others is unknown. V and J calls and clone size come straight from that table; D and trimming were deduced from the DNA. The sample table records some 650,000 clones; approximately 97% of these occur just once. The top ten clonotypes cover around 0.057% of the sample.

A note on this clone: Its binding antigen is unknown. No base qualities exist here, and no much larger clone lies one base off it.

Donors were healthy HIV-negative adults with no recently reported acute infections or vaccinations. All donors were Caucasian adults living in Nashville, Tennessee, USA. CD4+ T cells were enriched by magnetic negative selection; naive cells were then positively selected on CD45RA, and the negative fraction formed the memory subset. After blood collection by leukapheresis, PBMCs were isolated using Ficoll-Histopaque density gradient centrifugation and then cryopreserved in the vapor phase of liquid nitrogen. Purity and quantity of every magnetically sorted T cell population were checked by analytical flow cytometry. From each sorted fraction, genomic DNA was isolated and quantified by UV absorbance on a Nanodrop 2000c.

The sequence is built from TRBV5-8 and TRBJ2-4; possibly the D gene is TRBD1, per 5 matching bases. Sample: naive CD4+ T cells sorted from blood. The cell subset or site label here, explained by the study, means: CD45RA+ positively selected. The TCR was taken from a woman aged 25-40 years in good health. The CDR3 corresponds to CASSLAGKKNIQYF. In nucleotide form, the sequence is TGTGCCAGCAGCTTGGCAGGGAAAAAAAACATTCAGTACTTC.